This T cell receptor beta chain was captured in a study of blood T cell repertoires in COVID-19. Study-level information: Sites across the United States, Italy and Spain contributed samples from acute and convalescent COVID-19. T cells, B-cell-depleted T cells, or PBMCs supplied cDNA or gDNA.

Original processing notes: Estimates of nucleated cell counts were drawn from the amplification of reference gene primers. Sequencing was performed with immunoSEQ multiplex PCR; in TCRdb, only in-frame clones are kept and a portion is missing. V, J and clone size were drawn from that table, and D and trimming were deduced from the DNA. The sample holds some 100,000 clones; 85% to 95% are singletons and the top ten take around 6%. This sequence originates from a man aged 50 to 59 with active COVID-19. Sequenced input: peripheral blood.

The CDR3: CASSQGTGESPLHF. As DNA, the CDR3 is TGTGCCAGCAGCCAAGGGACAGGCGAGTCACCCCTCCACTTT. The chain uses TRBV3-1 (or the pseudogene TRBV3-2) and TRBJ1-6, with 7 bases aligning to TRBD1. The CDR3 is made up of 14 amino acids. The germline CDR1 and CDR2 sequences are LGHDT and YNNKEL (reference sequence). J gave up 10 bases and V 1 base, and 4 bases lay outside the gene matches.